This T cell receptor (beta chain) was sequenced during a study of blood T cells in healthy people across ages. In the study overall: Per two T cells, template switching captured roughly one barcoded beta molecule.

A J-beta primer mix and a sample-barcoded 5' primer were used in a second PCR of about 7 to 12 cycles. In TCRdb, the 5' RACE reads were re-called with MiXCR into one record per CDR3 protein. Of around 1.5 million distinct CDR3 sequences in the sample, approximately 59% were seen once. V lost 2 bases, J lost 0 bases, and 14 bases lay in between. The CDR3 runs 18 residues. Germline CDR1 and CDR2: LGHNT and FRNRAP. This receptor was identified in a man between 18 and 35 years old in good health. The V and J genes are TRBV12-5 and TRBJ2-6; D might be TRBD1 (6 bases). Sequencing was carried out using blood. The DNA of the CDR3 is TGTGCTAGTGGTTTGTTAGACAGGAGTGACTCTGGGGCCAACGTCCTGACTTTC. Its translation: CASGLLDRSDSGANVLTF.